The subject of this entry is one T cell receptor (beta chain). Germline V gives CDR1 MGHDK, CDR2 SYGVNS. The CDR3 loop spans 15 amino acids. Trimming removed 6 bases from V and 2 bases from J, with 17 bases in between. The sample belongs to a study of PD-1 blockade in classical Hodgkin lymphoma. Study summary: Patients had nivolumab dosed at 3 mg/kg, delivered intravenously every 2 weeks.

Method: immunoSEQ multiplex PCR; TCRdb's copy keeps in-frame clones and lacks some. In the table there are 35,000 to 45,000 clones, 71% of which are singletons. Every patient had relapsed following autologous stem cell transplantation, and cohorts differed in brentuximab vedotin exposure. Complete response, partial response or progressive disease was recorded as best response. The clonotype comes from a human donor with classical Hodgkin lymphoma. The starting material was peripheral blood mononuclear cells (PBMCs), obtained at baseline. This chain connects TRBV25-1 to TRBJ2-7, with D maybe TRBD1 (6 bases). The CDR3 is CASSPDTPGAYEQYF. The CDR3 nucleotides read TGTGCCAGCAGCCCCGATACCCCAGGGGCCTACGAGCAGTACTTC.